The 22 T cell receptor beta chains below come from one sample, sequenced in a study of long-term antiretroviral therapy in people with HIV. Sequencing used immunoSEQ v3.0 at survey level. TCRdb's copy holds only in-frame clones and misses some; the assay was immunoSEQ multiplex PCR. The table shows 7,000 to 8,000 clones, with roughly 87% occurring only once. Specimen: unsorted PBMCs, collected 0.1 years after starting antiretroviral therapy. The source is a man aged 40-55 years with HIV.

CDR3 loop: CASSETLSGTGSYNEQFF. The DNA of the CDR3 is TGCGCCAGCAGTGAGACTTTATCCGGGACAGGGTCCTACAATGAGCAGTTCTTC. J is TRBJ2-1 and V is TRBV10-1, with 9 nucleotides matching TRBD1. CDR1 is WNHNN and CDR2 is SYGVQD in the germline V gene (reference sequence). Trimming cost V 2 bases and J 1 base; bases outside gene matches: 9. This CDR3 comprises 18 residues.

V and J are TRBV4-3 and TRBJ2-7, with D perhaps TRBD2 (5 bases). Germline values: CDR1 LGHNA, CDR2 YSLEER. This CDR3 comprises 15 residues. V was pared by 1 base and J by 0 bases, with 10 bases between. In nucleotides, the CDR3 is TGCGCCAGCAGCCAAGGGGAGCCAAGCTCCTACGAGCAGTACTTC. Translation gives CASSQGEPSSYEQYF.

This clone was observed a handful of times. The chain recombines TRBV29-1 with TRBJ2-7; D gene ambiguous. Trimming left V 4 bases short and J 0 bases short, with 16 bases between. This CDR3 spans 15 amino acids. CDR1 is SQVTM, CDR2 ANQGSEA, per germline. This CDR3 is CSVVPNPPSSYEQYF. The CDR3 region has the DNA TGCAGCGTTGTCCCAAATCCCCCTAGCTCCTACGAGCAGTACTTC.

Only one count was recorded for this clone. This chain links TRBV7-9 with TRBJ2-7; D not certain. Looked up from germline, CDR1 is SEHNR and CDR2 is FQNEAQ (reference sequence). The CDR3 sequence is 12 residues long. The germline V and J ends were trimmed by 5 bases and 3 bases, with 8 bases remaining between them. CDR3 coding DNA: TGTGCCAGCAGCCCAGACCTCTACGAGCAGTACTTC. Protein: CASSPDLYEQYF.

This chain uses TRBV5-6 with TRBJ1-2, with 7 positions matching TRBD1. The CDR3 consists of 13 residues. V lost 6 bases to trimming and J lost 8 bases; unmatched junction nucleotides: 10. CDR1 and CDR2 from the germline V gene are SGHDT and YYEEEE. The CDR3 loop reads CASTRQGERGYTF. CDR3 DNA: TGTGCCAGCACCCGACAGGGAGAGAGGGGCTACACCTTC.

This chain links TRBV6-1 with TRBJ1-2, with D perhaps matching TRBD1 (5 bases). Trimming shortened V by 10 bases and J by 8 bases, and 14 bases separated the two germline ends. The CDR3 is 11 residues long. Looked up from germline, CDR1 is MNHNS and CDR2 is SASEGT. DNA of the CDR3: TGTGCCACCCTGACAGAATCGGGCTACACCTTC. Encoded protein: CATLTESGYTF.

J is TRBJ2-3 and V is TRBV27, with D unresolved. Germline V gene sequence: CDR1 MNHEY, CDR2 SMNVEV (reference sequence). Trimming left V 8 bases short and J 4 bases short, with 7 bases between. This CDR3 has 11 residues. The CDR3 sequence is CASGPSDTQYF. CDR3 nucleotide sequence: TGTGCCAGCGGTCCTTCAGATACGCAGTATTTT.

The CDR3 sequence: CASSLGVGSGTGNSPLHF. The CDR3 DNA reads TGTGCCAGCAGCTTAGGTGTAGGGTCGGGGACGGGAAATTCACCCCTCCACTTT. The chain recombines TRBV7-8 with TRBJ1-6; tentatively, D is TRBD1 (5 bases). Deletions cut 1 base from V and 7 bases from J, with 20 bases between. From germline, CDR1 is SGHVS and CDR2 FQNEAQ. The CDR3 totals 18 residues.

The chain joins TRBV12-5 to TRBJ2-2, with 11 bases matching TRBD2. This CDR3 has 15 residues. CDR1 LGHNT and CDR2 FRNRAP come from the germline V gene. The trim removed 6 bases at V and 6 bases at J, leaving 6 bases unmatched. As DNA, the CDR3 is TGTGCTAGTGGGAAGACTAGCGGGGTTGCCGGGGAGCTGTTTTTT. It specifies CASGKTSGVAGELFF. The complete variable domain, with remaining parts taken from reference TRBV12-5 and TRBJ2-2, reads DARVTQTPRHKVTEMGQEVTMRCQPILGHNTVFWYRQTMMQGLELLAYFRNRAPLDDSGMPKDRFSAEMPDATLATLKIQPSEPRDSAVYFCASGKTSGVAGELFFGEGSRLTVL.

The chain carries TRBV4-3 and TRBJ2-7; possibly TRBD1 for D (7 bases). The V end lost 0 bases, the J end lost 6 bases, and 21 bases lay between the germline ends. The germline V gene has CDR1 LGHNA and CDR2 YSLEER. This CDR3 contains 17 residues. In DNA form, the CDR3 reads TGCGCCAGCAGCCAAGATACCACAGGGGTATTTAGCGGCGAGCAGTACTTC. The encoded protein is CASSQDTTGVFSGEQYF.

V usage is TRBV2 and J usage is TRBJ2-7, with D perhaps given as TRBD1 or TRBD2 (5 bases each). This CDR3 has 12 amino acids. V was cut by 6 bases and J by 7 bases, with 13 bases left in between. CDR1 SNHLY and CDR2 FYNNEI come from the germline V gene. CDR3 bases: TGTGCCAGCAGGGTAGGGACGCCGGAGCAGTACTTC. It encodes CASRVGTPEQYF.

This clone was counted a single time. This chain connects TRBV7-3 to TRBJ1-2; D gene uncertain. The CDR3 length is 12 residues. Looked up from germline, CDR1 is SGHTA and CDR2 is FQGTGA. Trimming cost V 2 bases and J 4 bases, with 5 bases left between them. In nucleotides, the CDR3 is TGTGCCAGCAGCTTATACAGCTATGGCTACACCTTC. Amino acid sequence: CASSLYSYGYTF.

This clone has just one count. V usage is TRBV7-3 and J usage is TRBJ1-2; 9 bases line up with TRBD1. The V segment lost 5 bases and the J segment 5 bases; nucleotides outside the gene matches: 6. Germline V gene sequence: CDR1 SGHTA, CDR2 FQGTGA. The length of the CDR3 is 14 residues. CDR3 region: CASSVQGQGYGYTF. The DNA for the CDR3 is TGTGCCAGCAGCGTCCAGGGACAGGGTTATGGCTACACCTTC.

The chain links TRBV5-1 to TRBJ2-7, with D unresolved. Trimming removed 1 base at V and 0 bases at J, with 5 bases between. CDR1 is SGHRS, CDR2 YFSETQ, per germline. The CDR3 contains 13 residues. The CDR3 loop is CASSLTASYEQYF. For the CDR3, the DNA is TGCGCCAGCAGCTTGACAGCCTCCTACGAGCAGTACTTC.

V usage is TRBV25-1 and J usage is TRBJ2-7; no firm D call. V was shortened by 5 bases and J by 5 bases, with 7 bases between the two germline ends. Germline V gene sequence: CDR1 MGHDK, CDR2 SYGVNS. CDR3 size: 11 residues. The chain's CDR3 is CASSRRNEQYF. CDR3 nucleotides: TGTGCCAGCAGTCGCCGCAACGAGCAGTACTTC.

The genes are TRBV5-6 and TRBJ1-5, with TRBD1 identical over 7 bases. The length of the CDR3 is 13 residues. The trim removed 4 bases at V and 6 bases at J, leaving 4 bases unmatched. The germline V gene has CDR1 SGHDT and CDR2 YYEEEE. The CDR3 loop is CASSLDRAQPQHF. The CDR3 DNA reads as TGTGCCAGCAGCCTAGACAGGGCTCAGCCCCAGCATTTT.

The CDR3 reads CASSLWGGYTF. The CDR3 DNA is TGTGCCAGTAGCCTATGGGGTGGCTACACCTTC. This sequence joins TRBV19 and TRBJ1-2; D gene ambiguous. CDR3 length: 11 amino acids. V was clipped by 6 bases and J by 7 bases, with 9 bases between them. Germline V gives CDR1 LNHDA, CDR2 SQIVND (reference sequence).

By sample fraction, this clone is medium-sized (0.01 to 0.1%). The chain uses TRBV30 and TRBJ2-2; tentatively, D is TRBD1 (5 bases). The CDR3 has 11 residues. CDR1 is GTSNPN, CDR2 SVGIG, per germline (reference sequence). The ends were cut back, 5 bases at V and 7 bases at J, with 8 bases in the middle. Here the CDR3 reads CAWQGIGELFF. CDR3 DNA sequence: TGTGCCTGGCAGGGAATCGGGGAGCTGTTTTTT.

The chain employs TRBV30 and TRBJ1-6, with D perhaps matching TRBD1 (6 bases). The ends were cut back, 2 bases at V and 0 bases at J, with 11 bases in the middle. The CDR3 totals 16 residues. Germline values: CDR1 GTSNPN, CDR2 SVGIG (reference sequence). Here the CDR3 DNA reads TGTGCCTGGAGTTGGGAAGGGGGCTCCTATAATTCACCCCTCCACTTT. As protein: CAWSWEGGSYNSPLHF.

This clone showed up just once. V usage is TRBV28 and J usage is TRBJ2-4; TRBD1 matches 8 bases. This CDR3 region has 17 residues. Losses at the gene ends were 2 bases for V and 0 bases for J; bases not matched to a gene: 6. CDR1 is MDHEN and CDR2 is SYDVKM in the germline V gene. In DNA, the CDR3 is TGTGCCAGCAGTTTAGAGGACAGGGATTTAGCCAAAAACATTCAGTACTTC. Residues: CASSLEDRDLAKNIQYF. Based on the CDR3 plus reference TRBV28 and TRBJ2-4, the full variable domain is DVKVTQSSRYLVKRTGEKVFLECVQDMDHENMFWYRQDPGLGLRLIYFSYDVKMKEKGDIPEGYSVSREKKERFSLILESASTNQTSMYLCASSLEDRDLAKNIQYFGAGTRLSVL.

The rearrangement links TRBV27 to TRBJ2-7; tentatively, D is TRBD2 (6 bases). V was trimmed by 11 bases and J by 0 bases, leaving 8 bases between them. The CDR3 runs 11 residues. Per germline, CDR1 MNHEY and CDR2 SMNVEV (reference sequence). The CDR3 here is CAAGFSYEQYF. The DNA of the CDR3 is TGTGCCGCGGGGTTCTCCTACGAGCAGTACTTC.

The chain recombines TRBV4-1 with TRBJ1-4; D possibly corresponds to TRBD1 (5 bases). With 3 bases removed from V and 0 bases from J, the gap between germline ends came to 8 bases. Germline CDR1 reads MGHRA; CDR2 reads YSYEKL. The CDR3 length is 15 residues. CDR3 DNA sequence: TGCGCCAGCAGCCAGGGACCGACAACTAATGAAAAACTGTTTTTT. Translating gives CASSQGPTTNEKLFF.